This TCR beta chain appears in the sequencing data of a study of T cells in Graves' hyperthyroidism and ophthalmopathy. This CDR3 is 15 amino acids long. CDR1 and CDR2 (germline): SEHNR, FQNEAQ (reference sequence). Trimming left V 1 base short and J 4 bases short, with 13 bases between. Diagnosis relied on clinical symptoms, serum thyroxine and TRAb, thyroid ultrasound and orbital computed tomography. What was amplified from RNA transcripts were TCR beta CDR3 regions. Carried out on the TCR CDR3, a first-round RT-PCR used the HTBI primer set. Via MiXCR, TCRdb re-called the multiplex PCR reads, giving one row per CDR3 protein. The repertoire consists of approximately 620,000 distinct CDR3 sequences, with roughly a sixth occurring once and the leading ten covering about 3.5%. Ten or more counts support this clonotype.

The TCR was taken from a middle-aged woman with Graves' ophthalmopathy. The source material was blood. The rearrangement joins TRBV7-9 to TRBJ1-2; D is uncertain. Here the CDR3 reads CASSLDSPVGYGYTF. In DNA form, the CDR3 reads TGTGCCAGCAGCTTAGACTCTCCAGTGGGCTATGGCTACACCTTC.